One and the same sample provided the 18 T cell receptor beta chains below, sequenced in a study of Ad26.COV2.S vaccination and SARS-CoV-2 variants (dated by TCRdb to the early 2020s). Libraries were constructed by the immunoSEQ multiplex PCR assay. What TCRdb holds here is the immuneACCESS table cut down to in-frame rearrangements. Part of the clones is not present; checked against another copy, under half of the missing clones reflect an unresolved V gene, and the others are unexplained. The sample includes more than 400,000 clones, with roughly 91% observed a single time. About 4.4% of the sample belongs to the ten largest clones. Taken with the paper, the label for treatment or condition translates to: roughly 20 received Ad26.COV2.S at low or high dose, single or two shots; several received placebo; per-sample allocation not given. Repertoires of vaccine and placebo recipients were sequenced from samples collected on day 63 after the first injection.

The specimen was peripheral blood, collected in a trial of Ad26.COV2.S vaccine versus placebo. The receptors shown here come from a person aged 18-65 years who received the Ad26.COV2.S COVID-19 vaccine or a placebo.

The V gene is TRBV21-1, the J gene TRBJ1-4; the DNA was not used to check the table's D call, TRBD1. TRBV21-1 represents a pseudogene. CDR3 length equals 18 residues. This CDR3 is CASSIRPGQGATNEKLFF. The CDR3 nucleotides are TGTGCCAGCAGCATTAGGCCGGGACAGGGGGCCACTAATGAAAAACTGTTTTTT.

The chain combines TRBV5-4 with TRBJ1-1; D may be TRBD1 (5 bases). Germline V CDR1 and CDR2: SGHNT, YYREEE (reference sequence). Trimming stripped 0 bases from V and 1 base from J, with 13 bases between. The CDR3 runs to 16 residues. Here the CDR3 reads CASSLGGVLANTEAFF. CDR3 DNA sequence: TGTGCCAGCAGCTTGGGGGGGGTTTTAGCGAACACTGAAGCTTTCTTT. Supplemented by reference TRBV5-4 and TRBJ1-1, the full variable domain reads ETGVTQSPTHLIKTRGQQVTLRCSSQSGHNTVSWYQQALGQGPQFIFQYYREEENGRGNFPPRFSGLQFPNYSSELNVNALELDDSALYLCASSLGGVLANTEAFFGQGTRLTVV.

The V gene is TRBV28, the J gene TRBJ1-6; no reliable D call. This CDR3 has 14 amino acids. With 7 bases removed from V and 6 bases from J, the gap between germline ends came to 13 bases. In germline, CDR1 is MDHEN, CDR2 SYDVKM. The DNA for the CDR3 is TGTGCCAGCAAGGGCGACGGTAGTAATTCACCCCTCCACTTT. Translation: CASKGDGSNSPLHF.

This rearrangement joins TRBV19 to TRBJ1-5, with a possible D match to TRBD1 (5 bases). Germline CDR1 and CDR2: LNHDA and SQIVND (reference sequence). V gave up 0 bases and J gave up 5 bases, with 11 bases separating them. This CDR3 is built from 15 residues. The CDR3 here is CASSIDGGGYQPQHF. The CDR3 bases are TGTGCCAGTAGTATAGATGGGGGGGGGTATCAGCCCCAGCATTTT.

This rearrangement joins TRBV7-8 to TRBJ2-2; D gene ambiguous. The germline V gene has CDR1 SGHVS and CDR2 FQNEAQ. V was trimmed by 5 bases and J by 6 bases, leaving 7 bases between them. The CDR3 has 12 amino acids. The CDR3 nucleotides read TGTGCCAGCAGCCCCCAATCCGGGGAGCTGTTTTTT. Its translation: CASSPQSGELFF.

The V gene is TRBV7-9, the J gene TRBJ2-5; 7 nucleotides line up with TRBD1. The trim removed 3 bases at V and 3 bases at J, leaving 1 base unmatched. CDR3 size: 13 residues. CDR1 is SEHNR, CDR2 FQNEAQ, per germline (reference sequence). CDR3 nucleotides: TGTGCCAGCAGCTTGGGGACAGAAGAGACCCAGTACTTC. Translating gives CASSLGTEETQYF.

The chain combines TRBV18 with TRBJ2-7, with D perhaps TRBD1 (8 bases). Trimming cost V 5 bases and J 6 bases, with 17 bases left between them. There are 14 residues in the CDR3. The germline V gene encodes CDR1 KGHSH and CDR2 LQKENI. Here the CDR3 DNA reads TGTGCCAGCTCAACAGGGGGGGTTAACATCGAGCAGTACTTC. As protein: CASSTGGVNIEQYF.

This chain connects TRBV18 to TRBJ2-7, with D possibly matching TRBD1 (6 bases). V was pared by 2 bases and J by 3 bases, with 11 bases between. CDR3 size: 14 residues. Germline V gene lookup returns CDR1 KGHSH and CDR2 LQKENI. CDR3 coding DNA: TGTGCCAGCTCACCAGGACAGTTTCTCTACGAGCAGTACTTC. Protein: CASSPGQFLYEQYF.

This chain joins TRBV18 and TRBJ2-2; D is uncertain. The V and J ends lost 0 bases and 1 base respectively, with 12 bases between them. Germline loops: CDR1 KGHSH, CDR2 LQKENI. This CDR3 is built from 17 residues. The CDR3 bases are TGTGCCAGCTCACCACCTTTGTGGCGGAGGAACACCGGGGAGCTGTTTTTT. Translating it yields CASSPPLWRRNTGELFF.

The chain links TRBV4-2 to TRBJ2-1; the match to TRBD2 covers 8 bases. The CDR3 runs to 17 residues. Trimming cost V 0 bases and J 11 bases; bases outside gene matches: 15. The germline gives CDR1 LGHNA, CDR2 YNFKEQ. CDR3 residues: CASSQDEGLAEREQQFF. The CDR3 DNA follows: TGTGCCAGCAGCCAAGACGAAGGACTTGCGGAGCGGGAGCAGCAGTTCTTC.

The chain has TRBV7-3 and TRBJ2-5; D possibly uses TRBD1 or TRBD2 (5 bases each). CDR1 and CDR2 (germline): SGHTA, FQGTGA. The CDR3 extends over 13 amino acids. V lost 2 bases, J lost 12 bases, and 16 bases lay in between. The CDR3 region is CASSLYIGTPEYF. The CDR3 nucleotides are TGTGCCAGCAGCTTATATATCGGGACCCCCGAGTACTTC.

The J gene is TRBJ2-7, the V gene TRBV4-3; 8 nucleotides line up with TRBD1. V dropped 0 bases and J dropped 3; count of bases not matched to a gene: 10. The CDR3 has 17 amino acids. Germline-derived CDR1 and CDR2 are LGHNA and YSLEER. CDR3 nucleotides: TGCGCCAGCAGCCAAGAGAGGTCCGGACAGGGATTCTACGAGCAGTACTTC. Its protein is CASSQERSGQGFYEQYF.

This clone was counted a few times. The rearrangement links TRBV19 to TRBJ2-7, with TRBD1 identical over 8 bases. CDR1 and CDR2 (germline): LNHDA, SQIVND (reference sequence). The V segment lost 4 bases and the J segment 6 bases; nucleotides outside the gene matches: 5. This CDR3 is built from 13 residues. The CDR3 here is CASSKDRVREQYF. The CDR3 coding sequence is TGTGCCAGTAGTAAGGACAGGGTTCGCGAGCAGTACTTC. Together with reference TRBV19 and TRBJ2-7, the CDR3 gives the full variable domain: DGGITQSPKYLFRKEGQNVTLSCEQNLNHDAMYWYRQDPGQGLRLIYYSQIVNDFQKGDIAEGYSVSREKKESFPLTVTSAQKNPTAFYLCASSKDRVREQYFGPGTRLTVT.

V is TRBV5-5 and J is TRBJ1-5; D might be TRBD1 (6 bases). CDR3 length: 16 residues. Germline lookup yields CDR1 SGHKS and CDR2 YYEKEE (reference sequence). V lost 4 bases to trimming and J lost 7 bases, with 21 bases between them. Here the CDR3 reads CASSRNLGQGIQPQHF. CDR3 coding DNA: TGTGCCAGCAGCCGGAATCTGGGGCAGGGGATCCAGCCCCAGCATTTT.

V and J are TRBV6-5 and TRBJ1-4; no clear D. The CDR3 is made up of 15 amino acids. Germline CDR1 is MNHEY and CDR2 is SVGAGI. V shed 0 bases and J shed 0 bases, with 5 bases lying between them. The CDR3 DNA follows: TGTGCCAGCAGTTACTCAGGTGCAACTAATGAAAAACTGTTTTTT. Protein product: CASSYSGATNEKLFF.

The chain couples TRBV11-3 to TRBJ2-5; 7 bases map to TRBD1. The germline V gene encodes CDR1 SGHNT and CDR2 YENEEA. The CDR3 is made up of 14 amino acids. V lost 1 base, J lost 5 bases, and 4 bases stayed unmatched. CDR3 sequence reads: CASSLGGGGETQYF. As DNA, the CDR3 is TGTGCCAGCAGCTTAGGAGGGGGCGGCGAGACCCAGTACTTC. Full variable domain (rest looked up from reference TRBV11-3 and TRBJ2-5): EAGVVQSPRYKIIEKKQPVAFWCNPISGHNTLYWYLQNLGQGPELLIRYENEEAVDDSQLPKDRFSAERLKGVDSTLKIQPAELGDSAVYLCASSLGGGGETQYFGPGTRLLVL.

The CDR3 loop reads CASSQTTSGAYEQYF. DNA for the CDR3: TGTGCCAGCAGCCAAACGACTAGCGGAGCCTACGAGCAGTACTTC. This chain connects TRBV3-1 (or the pseudogene TRBV3-2) to TRBJ2-7; 9 bases agree with TRBD2. The trim removed 2 bases at V and 2 bases at J, leaving 4 bases unmatched. Looked up from germline, CDR1 is LGHDT and CDR2 is YNNKEL (reference sequence). The CDR3 has 15 amino acids.

The chain employs TRBV5-1 and TRBJ2-5, with D possibly TRBD1 on 6 matching bases. The CDR3 contains 15 residues. Germline CDR1 SGHRS, CDR2 YFSETQ. The V gene lost 2 bases and the J gene lost 5 bases, with 16 bases spanning the gap. CDR3 region: CASSLQGSVWETQYF. DNA of the CDR3: TGCGCCAGCAGCTTACAGGGTTCGGTTTGGGAGACCCAGTACTTC.